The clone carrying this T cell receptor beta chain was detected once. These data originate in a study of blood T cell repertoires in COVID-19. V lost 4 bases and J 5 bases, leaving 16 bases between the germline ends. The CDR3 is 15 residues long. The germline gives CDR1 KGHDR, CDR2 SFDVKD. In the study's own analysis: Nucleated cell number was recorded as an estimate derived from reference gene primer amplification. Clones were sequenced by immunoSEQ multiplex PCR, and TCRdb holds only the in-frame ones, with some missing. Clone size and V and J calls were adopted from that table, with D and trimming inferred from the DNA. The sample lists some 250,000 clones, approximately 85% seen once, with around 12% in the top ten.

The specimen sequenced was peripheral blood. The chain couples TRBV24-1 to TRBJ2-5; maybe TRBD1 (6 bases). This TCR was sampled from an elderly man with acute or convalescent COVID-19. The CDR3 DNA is TGTGCCACCAGTGAGGGACGGACAGTGGGGGAGACCCAGTACTTC. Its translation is CATSEGRTVGETQYF.